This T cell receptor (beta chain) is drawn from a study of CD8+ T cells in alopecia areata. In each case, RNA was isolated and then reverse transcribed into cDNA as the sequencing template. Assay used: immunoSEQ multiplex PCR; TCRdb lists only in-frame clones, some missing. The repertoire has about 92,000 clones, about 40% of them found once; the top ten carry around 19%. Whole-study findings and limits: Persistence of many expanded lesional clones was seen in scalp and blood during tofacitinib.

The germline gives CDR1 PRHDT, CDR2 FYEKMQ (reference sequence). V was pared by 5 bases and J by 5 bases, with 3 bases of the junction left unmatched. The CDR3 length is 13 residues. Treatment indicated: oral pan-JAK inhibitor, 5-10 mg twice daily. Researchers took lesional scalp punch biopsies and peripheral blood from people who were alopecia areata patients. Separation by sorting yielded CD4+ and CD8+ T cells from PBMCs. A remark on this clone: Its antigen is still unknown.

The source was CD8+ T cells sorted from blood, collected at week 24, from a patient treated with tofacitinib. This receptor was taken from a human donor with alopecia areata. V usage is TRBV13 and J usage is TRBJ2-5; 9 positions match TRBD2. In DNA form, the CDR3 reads TGTGCCAGCAGCACAGGACTAGCGGAGACCCAGTACTTC. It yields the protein CASSTGLAETQYF.